This TCR beta chain originates from a study of T cells in Graves' hyperthyroidism and ophthalmopathy. Study overall: At initial diagnosis, before any treatment had begun, peripheral blood was obtained.

Diagnosis relied on clinical symptoms, serum thyroxine and TRAb, thyroid ultrasound and orbital computed tomography. What was amplified from RNA transcripts were TCR beta CDR3 regions. A first-round RT-PCR of the TCR CDR3 used the HTBI primer set. MiXCR, run by TCRdb on the multiplex PCR reads, gives a single entry per CDR3 protein. The table records about 560,000 distinct CDR3 sequences, roughly a sixth of them present only once. Germline V gives CDR1 MNHEY, CDR2 SVGEGT. V was clipped by 2 bases and J by 3 bases; unmatched bases: 10. The CDR3 length is 18 residues. This receptor was taken from a woman aged 18-29 years with Graves' hyperthyroidism. Sequenced: blood. The J gene is TRBJ2-7, the V gene TRBV6-2 or TRBV6-3, with TRBD2 matching 13 bases. CDR3 loop: CASSYKNGLAGVYYEQYF. For the CDR3, the DNA is TGTGCCAGCAGTTACAAAAACGGACTAGCGGGGGTGTACTACGAGCAGTACTTC.